This record covers a single T cell receptor beta chain. This clone was recorded once. Its antigen is not yet known. No base-level quality is on record; no much larger clone is a single base apart. This specimen belongs to a study of blood T cell repertoires in COVID-19 (dated by TCRdb to the early 2020s). About the investigation overall: Collaborator samples came from the United States, Italy and Spain and covered acute and convalescent phases of COVID-19. The prospective study material was composed of cDNA or gDNA derived from T cells, B-cell-depleted T cells, or PBMCs. Deeply sampled blood TCRbeta repertoires from subjects exposed to, actively infected with, or recovered from COVID-19 were included in the dataset. The repertoires were made available in a free public database intended to serve as a resource for research on the immune response to SARS-CoV-2. The samples were drawn from the first 160 participants of the ongoing ImmuneRACE study and from under 1,500 subjects provided by 6 global collaborators. The sample metadata nearly always contained a de-identified subject ID, COVID-19 status, age in years and sex. Where HLA class I and class II types were available, the types were taken from metadata supplied by the sample provider, not from assay-based typing.

TCRbeta CDR3 regions were amplified from genomic DNA using the immunoSEQ Assay, a bias-controlled multiplex PCR. On the authors' methods: The number of nucleated cells in each sample was estimated from the amplification of reference gene primers within the assay. Sequence reads were collapsed and filtered to measure the absolute abundance of every unique TCRbeta CDR3 rearrangement. Productive Simpson clonality was computed per sample as the square root of Simpson's diversity index over productive rearrangements. This immuneACCESS table, as held by TCRdb, lists in-frame sequences with V and J called but not all clones. Of the missing ones, under half trace to an unresolved V gene in checked studies; the others have no known cause. The DNA was the basis for D and trimming; V, J and clone size are from that table. The sample data list tens of thousands of clones, and around 88% of these were observed just once. Jointly, the top ten make up 5.5% to 7% of the sample.

What the authors observed across the whole study: The quantity of clinical and demographic metadata differed by source and by participant and was supplied without curation.

In Seattle, one collaborating source enrolled patients while the infection was active and tracked those patients longitudinally over the course of disease. Collaborating institutions collected whole blood in K2EDTA tubes following their own protocols. For TCRbeta analysis, collaborator samples were shipped as frozen whole blood, as isolated PBMCs, or as DNA extracted from either sample type. The CDR3 runs 15 amino acids, cysteine and phenylalanine included. The only DNA kept is the CDR3, 45 bases in frame from the first base. Relative to germline, V is missing 5 bases and J is missing 2 bases, with 8 bases of the junction outside any gene match. CDR1 is given as MNHEY and CDR2 as SMNVEV, both from the germline V gene (reference sequence).

The TCR sequence derives from a man older than 75 with COVID-19, enrolled during active disease. Recombination connected TRBV27 to TRBJ2-5, with 7 central nucleotides matching TRBD2. The sample consisted of peripheral blood. CDR3 reads: CASSPPGTKQETQYF. The DNA sequence is TGTGCCAGCAGTCCTCCCGGGACTAAACAAGAGACCCAGTACTTC.